This is a list of T cell receptor beta chains from one sample in a study of shared clonotypes between healthy human individuals. Repertoires were generated with immunoSEQ multiplex PCR, while TCRdb's copy carries only in-frame clones and drops some. The table records nearly 600,000 clones, nearly 97% of them present only once. Material: naive CD8+ T cells sorted from blood. The source of these receptors is a young woman in good health. The CDR3 runs from the conserved cysteine through the conserved F or W. D genes are given only for firm matches. Rows give clone size only sometimes, using once, few, many, or a class for an expanded clone.

.	TRBV27	TRBJ2-2	TRBD2	TGTGCCAGCAGTCCACTAGCGGACCGGAACACCGGGGAGCTGTTTTTT	CASSPLADRNTGELFF
.	TRBV29-1	TRBJ2-1	TRBD1	TGCAGCGCTAGAGGACAGGGTAGGAATGAGCAGTTCTTC	CSARGQGRNEQFF
.	TRBV27	TRBJ2-1	TRBD1	TGTGCCAGCAGTTTACCCGGGACAGGCCAGTTCTTC	CASSLPGTGQFF
once	TRBV6-1	TRBJ2-7	.	TGTGCCAGCCGAGGGCTTGGGGAGCAGTACTTC	CASRGLGEQYF
once	TRBV10-2	TRBJ2-2	.	TGCGCCAGCACCGTTGCCAGCACCGGGGAGCTGTTTTTT	CASTVASTGELFF
.	TRBV5-6	TRBJ2-7	.	TGTGCCAGCAGCCCGGGGAGCTCCTACGAGCAGTACTTC	CASSPGSSYEQYF
.	TRBV27	TRBJ2-7	TRBD2	TGTGCCAGCAGTATCTTCAGCGGGAGGGCCTACGAGCAGTACTTC	CASSIFSGRAYEQYF
.	TRBV2	TRBJ1-5	.	TGTGCCAGCAGTGAGTCGGGACCGGGGTTTGAGGGCAATCAGCCCCAGCATTTT	CASSESGPGFEGNQPQHF
.	TRBV5-6	TRBJ2-7	TRBD2	TGTGCCAGCAGCTTGCTGGGACTAGCTGCTTACGAGCAGTACTTC	CASSLLGLAAYEQYF
.	TRBV27	TRBJ1-2	.	TGTGCCAGCTCCTTCGGAGCTAACTATGGCTACACCTTC	CASSFGANYGYTF
.	TRBV13	TRBJ2-5	.	TGTGCCAGCAGCTTAGGCCGGGTGGAGACCCAGTACTTC	CASSLGRVETQYF
.	TRBV5-5	TRBJ2-7	TRBD2	TGTGCCAGCACCCACCCCCTAGCGGGGGAGAACTACGAGCAGTACTTC	CASTHPLAGENYEQYF
.	TRBV30	TRBJ2-3	.	TGTGCCTGGAGTGTAATGACCGACCCTAGCACAGATACGCAGTATTTT	CAWSVMTDPSTDTQYF
.	TRBV9	TRBJ2-7	.	TGTGCCAGCAGCGTTGGTGGGGAGCAGTACTTC	CASSVGGEQYF
.	TRBV9	TRBJ2-7	.	TGTGCCAGCAGCGTAGGAGACAGGACACACGAGCAGTACTTC	CASSVGDRTHEQYF
.	TRBV2	TRBJ1-2	.	TGTGCCAGCAGTGAGGTTGGGGGGATGCAAAACTATGGCTACACCTTC	CASSEVGGMQNYGYTF
.	TRBV28	TRBJ2-3	.	TGTGCCAGCAGTTTTGTAATCCAGGTGCCCGAAAGCACAGATACGCAGTATTTT	CASSFVIQVPESTDTQYF
.	TRBV28	TRBJ2-3	TRBD1	TGTGCCAGCAGTCTCCCTGGGGTGGGACAGGGGGCGTTCACAGATACGCAGTATTTT	CASSLPGVGQGAFTDTQYF
.	TRBV27	TRBJ2-7	.	TGTGCCAGCAGTTTAGGGACGACATCCTACGAGCAGTACTTC	CASSLGTTSYEQYF
.	TRBV7-8	TRBJ1-1	.	TGTGCCAGCAGCTTACGGGCAGGGGTAGGGATTTCGAACACTGAAGCTTTCTTT	CASSLRAGVGISNTEAFF
.	TRBV7-9	TRBJ2-1	.	TGTGCCAGCAGCTCTTCCCAGCGATCCTTCTCCTACAATGAGCAGTTCTTC	CASSSSQRSFSYNEQFF
.	TRBV11-3	TRBJ2-1	.	TGTGCCAGCAGCTTAGAGCGAGGCACCTCCTACAATGAGCAGTTCTTC	CASSLERGTSYNEQFF
.	TRBV6-4	TRBJ2-1	.	TGTGCCAGCAGCTTAACCCTAGCATTATCCTACAATGAGCAGTTCTTC	CASSLTLALSYNEQFF
.	TRBV28	TRBJ1-1	TRBD1	TGTGCCAGCAGGGATGGGACAGGATGGGGGAACACTGAAGCTTTCTTT	CASRDGTGWGNTEAFF
few	TRBV28	TRBJ1-1	.	TGTGCCAGCAGTTTATCTCAGGGACGGACTGAAGCTTTCTTT	CASSLSQGRTEAFF
once	TRBV4-1	TRBJ2-7	.	TGCGCCAGCAGCCCCAAAGAGGGGGGGGCGTCCTACGAGCAGTACTTC	CASSPKEGGASYEQYF
.	TRBV27	TRBJ2-7	TRBD2	TGTGCCAGCAGCCCGGGACTAGCGGGACCCTTTTACGAGCAGTACTTC	CASSPGLAGPFYEQYF
.	TRBV7-9	TRBJ2-1	TRBD2	TGTGCCAGCAGCCCGAAAACGCCGGGACTAGCGGAATCCTACAATGAGCAGTTCTTC	CASSPKTPGLAESYNEQFF